These T cell receptor beta chains were read from a single sample in a study of blood T cell repertoires in COVID-19. TCRdb's table, derived via immunoSEQ multiplex PCR, lists solely in-frame clones and lacks some. The table records over 45,000 clones, roughly four fifths of them present only once. Sequencing was carried out using peripheral blood. The source is a woman aged 60 to 75 with acute or convalescent COVID-19. Each CDR3 is given with its conserved first and last residue.

v_gene	j_gene	CDR3aa
TRBV7-2	TRBJ1-4	CASSSDRVNEKLFF
TRBV6-6	TRBJ2-5	CASSPAVQETQYF
TRBV14	TRBJ1-5	CASSPTVYNQPQHF
TRBV2	TRBJ2-7	CASKSGNLAGVSVSYEQYF
TRBV7-9	TRBJ2-1	CASSTWTSGLYNEQFF
TRBV12-2	TRBJ2-2	CASRFLTDRGCGELFF
TRBV7-2	TRBJ2-5	CASSSGPGLAETQYF
TRBV7-2	TRBJ2-1	CASSLRRGNEQFF
TRBV24-1	TRBJ1-4	CASVSGEVREKLFF
TRBV7-9	TRBJ1-4	CASSLASGTVNEKLFF
TRBV7-2	TRBJ2-7	CASSFSTGPGREQYF
TRBV24-1	TRBJ2-3	CATSDASGGELATQYF
TRBV9	TRBJ2-1	CASSVGRTSGFVLYNEQFF
TRBV2	TRBJ2-5	CASSTDSGRKETQYF
TRBV29-1	TRBJ1-5	CSVGAPSGPQHF
TRBV14	TRBJ1-1	CASSRGQAMNTEAFF
TRBV10-1	TRBJ2-5	CASSEDRLQETQYF
TRBV7-8	TRBJ2-7	CASSLLGTGAYEQYF
TRBV6-2/TRBV6-3	TRBJ2-5	CASSPGGRETQYF
TRBV19	TRBJ1-1	CASRSQGVSTEAFF
TRBV19	TRBJ1-1	CASSLTGPEAFF
TRBV13	TRBJ2-2	CASSLDILSAGELFF
TRBV2	TRBJ1-2	CASSVRGGTNYGYTF
TRBV20-1	TRBJ1-5	CSEFRGQPQHF
TRBV9	TRBJ1-1	CASSSAAGLNTEAFF
TRBV15	TRBJ1-5	CATSRDRGAEPQHF
TRBV6-5	TRBJ2-1	CASSYSSTSYLNEQFF
TRBV7-2	TRBJ1-1	CASSLYERDFRAFF
TRBV2	TRBJ2-5	CASSGLTSGKGETQYF
TRBV14	TRBJ1-2	CASSRGLPDYGYTF